This T cell receptor beta chain was sequenced for a study of identical twins. MiXCR, applied by TCRdb to the 5' RACE reads, yields one record per CDR3 protein. The data contain some 240,000 distinct CDR3 sequences, approximately 8.6% of them singletons. Study outcomes and limitations: Where beta out-of-frame sequences were concerned, excess twin sharing was weaker. Out-of-frame TCR alpha sharing in monozygotic twins exceeded recombination model predictions. While abundant cord blood beta clonotypes carried fewer insertions, memory repertoires showed no such pattern. One should note that invariant MAIT and iNKT cells could partly confound zero-insertion analyses.

The sample holds many counts of this clonotype. What it recognizes is unknown. Germline V gene lookup returns CDR1 LNHNV and CDR2 YYDKDF (reference sequence). The CDR3 is made up of 15 amino acids. Trimming pared 1 base from V and 8 bases from J, leaving 14 bases between. The data were also submitted as part of a second study, on yellow fever vaccine responses in identical twins.

The chain uses TRBV15 and TRBJ1-4; D may be TRBD1 (5 bases). What was sequenced was CD8+ T cells sorted from blood. This sequence was found in a woman under 30 in good health. The CDR3 nucleotides are TGTGCCACCAGCAGAGCAAGGGACGGGGGAGAAAAACTGTTTTTT. It translates to CATSRARDGGEKLFF.